What follows are 32 T cell receptor beta chains derived from one specimen sequenced in a study of T cell changes during pregnancy in multiple sclerosis. The method was immunoSEQ multiplex PCR; TCRdb's version includes in-frame clones alone and lacks a portion of them. This table has just under 70,000 clones, about 89% appearing once. The source material was peripheral blood, sampled in the second trimester of pregnancy. The receptors derive from a female donor with multiple sclerosis, enrolled in a pregnancy study.

This clone has a single count. The chain uses TRBV9 and TRBJ2-7, with a tentative D call TRBD1 (6 bases). Trimming cost V 3 bases and J 6 bases, with 13 bases left between them. Germline assignment: CDR1 SGDLS and CDR2 YYNGEE. The CDR3 runs 13 residues. CDR3 sequence reads: CASSEGVSGEQYF. The CDR3 DNA reads as TGTGCCAGCAGCGAGGGGGTTTCGGGCGAGCAGTACTTC. Using reference TRBV9 and TRBJ2-7 for the parts outside the CDR3, the full variable domain is DSGVTQTPKHLITATGQRVTLRCSPRSGDLSVYWYQQSLDQGLQFLIQYYNGEERAKGNILERFSAQQFPDLHSELNLSSLELGDSALYFCASSEGVSGEQYFGPGTRLTVT.

The rearrangement uses TRBV9 and TRBJ2-2; TRBD1 might be the D (6 bases). V shed 5 bases and J shed 4 bases, with 9 bases lying between them. CDR3 size: 13 residues. Germline CDR1 reads SGDLS; CDR2 reads YYNGEE. This CDR3 is CASSSGVTGELFF. The CDR3 DNA is TGTGCCAGCAGTTCAGGGGTCACCGGGGAGCTGTTTTTT. Supplemented by reference TRBV9 and TRBJ2-2, the full variable domain reads DSGVTQTPKHLITATGQRVTLRCSPRSGDLSVYWYQQSLDQGLQFLIQYYNGEERAKGNILERFSAQQFPDLHSELNLSSLELGDSALYFCASSSGVTGELFFGEGSRLTVL.

This clone showed up just once. CDR3 loop: CASSLGIQGVHYGNTIYF. The DNA for the CDR3 is TGTGCCAGCAGTTTAGGGATCCAGGGGGTACACTATGGAAACACCATATATTTT. The chain has TRBV27 and TRBJ1-3; 7 bases fit TRBD1. Trimming cost V 2 bases and J 3 bases; bases outside gene matches: 13. This CDR3 has 18 residues. CDR1 and CDR2 from the germline V gene are MNHEY and SMNVEV (reference sequence).

The J gene is TRBJ2-5, the V gene TRBV6-5, with D uncertain. The germline CDR1 and CDR2 sequences are MNHEY and SVGAGI. The CDR3 covers 13 residues. Deletions cut 0 bases from V and 2 bases from J, with 4 bases between. CDR3 DNA: TGTGCCAGCAGTTACTCCCTACAAGAGACCCAGTACTTC. It yields the protein CASSYSLQETQYF.

The chain has TRBV7-3 and TRBJ2-1; D is perhaps TRBD2 (7 bases). CDR3 size: 17 residues. V lost 3 bases to trimming and J lost 6 bases, with 21 bases between them. Germline V lookup: CDR1 SGHTA, CDR2 FQGTGA. Written as DNA, the CDR3 is TGTGCCAGCAGCTTTCCGGGGGGCGGGCCCTGGAGCAATGAGCAGTTCTTC. This sequence encodes CASSFPGGGPWSNEQFF.

The V and J genes are TRBV6-5 and TRBJ2-5; 7 nucleotides align to TRBD1. CDR1 and CDR2 (germline): MNHEY, SVGAGI. V lost 5 bases, J lost 4 bases, and 10 bases stayed unmatched. There are 15 residues in the CDR3. CDR3 region: CASSQARGRGETQYF. The CDR3 DNA reads TGTGCCAGCAGTCAGGCAAGGGGGCGCGGAGAGACCCAGTACTTC.

The chain carries TRBV5-6 and TRBJ1-1; no clear D. The germline V and J ends were trimmed by 2 bases and 8 bases, with 13 bases remaining between them. CDR1 SGHDT and CDR2 YYEEEE come from the germline V gene. The CDR3 extends over 13 amino acids. CDR3 bases: TGTGCCAGCAGCTTCATGGGAGGTGGGGAAGCTTTCTTT. Amino acids: CASSFMGGGEAFF. Using reference TRBV5-6 and TRBJ1-1 for the parts outside the CDR3, the full variable domain is DAGVTQSPTHLIKTRGQQVTLRCSPKSGHDTVSWYQQALGQGPQFIFQYYEEEERQRGNFPDRFSGHQFPNYSSELNVNALLLGDSALYLCASSFMGGGEAFFGQGTRLTVV.

The chain recombines TRBV11-2 with TRBJ1-5; TRBD1 agrees at 11 bases. J was trimmed by 2 bases and V by 5 bases; bases with no gene match: 8. CDR3 length: 17 residues. CDR1 and CDR2 from the germline V gene are SGHAT and FQNNGV. Here the CDR3 reads CASSPAGTGGGNQPQHF. For the CDR3, the DNA is TGTGCCAGCAGCCCCGCGGGGACAGGGGGGGGCAATCAGCCCCAGCATTTT.

The chain is built from TRBV18 and TRBJ2-1; TRBD2 matches 8 bases. J lost 6 bases, V lost 3 bases, and 7 bases had no gene match. The CDR3 length is 15 residues. Per germline, CDR1 KGHSH and CDR2 LQKENI. Here the CDR3 DNA reads TGTGCCAGCTCACCCGGGAGGGGGGAAGGCAATGAGCAGTTCTTC. It codes for CASSPGRGEGNEQFF.

The V gene is TRBV29-1, the J gene TRBJ1-2, with 7 bases matching TRBD1. V was clipped by 3 bases and J by 3 bases; unmatched bases: 7. CDR3 size: 14 residues. CDR1 and CDR2 (germline): SQVTM, ANQGSEA. The CDR3 DNA reads TGCAGCGTTGAGCACAGGGGTACCGACTATGGCTACACCTTC. Its protein is CSVEHRGTDYGYTF.

This rearrangement joins TRBV30 to TRBJ1-3; 10 nucleotides agree with TRBD1. J lost 4 bases, V lost 2 bases, and 11 bases had no gene match. The germline V gene has CDR1 GTSNPN and CDR2 SVGIG (reference sequence). There are 17 residues in the CDR3. DNA of the CDR3: TGTGCCTGGAGTTACCCCTCAGACAGGGGGCCCGGAAACACCATATATTTT. It yields the protein CAWSYPSDRGPGNTIYF.

This chain connects TRBV18 to TRBJ2-3, with unresolved D. Per germline, CDR1 KGHSH and CDR2 LQKENI. V was clipped by 3 bases and J by 11 bases, with 9 bases between them. This CDR3 has 11 amino acids. This chain's CDR3 is CASSPETLQYF. The CDR3 region has the DNA TGTGCCAGCTCACCGGAGACCTTGCAGTATTTT.

This clone was counted once. V is TRBV6-6 and J is TRBJ2-2, with 9 bases fitting TRBD2. CDR1 MNHNY and CDR2 SVGAGI come from the germline V gene (reference sequence). This CDR3 region has 16 residues. V was clipped by 8 bases and J by 4 bases; unmatched bases: 11. CDR3 residues: CASDPRGGGGTGELFF. Written as DNA, the CDR3 is TGTGCCAGCGACCCCCGGGGCGGGGGGGGCACCGGGGAGCTGTTTTTT.

The V and J genes are TRBV18 and TRBJ1-6, with D possibly being TRBD1 (5 bases). The CDR3 extends over 19 amino acids. Trimming took off 1 base at V and 0 bases at J, with 16 bases between the two ends. Per germline, CDR1 KGHSH and CDR2 LQKENI. CDR3 loop: CASSPLPGDGGSYNSPLHF. DNA for the CDR3: TGTGCCAGCTCACCACTGCCAGGAGACGGGGGCTCCTATAATTCACCCCTCCACTTT.

This clone was picked up a small number of times. The V and J genes are TRBV5-4 and TRBJ2-7; 9 bases align to TRBD1. CDR3 size: 14 residues. V shed 3 bases and J 1 base; nucleotides not matched to a gene: 2. Germline V lookup: CDR1 SGHNT, CDR2 YYREEE (reference sequence). DNA of the CDR3: TGTGCCAGCAGCTGGGGGACAGGGTCCTACGAGCAGTACTTC. As protein: CASSWGTGSYEQYF.

The chain is built from TRBV7-2 and TRBJ2-7; 10 bases are shared with TRBD2. Germline assignment: CDR1 SGHTA and CDR2 FQGNSA. This CDR3 has 15 residues. Trimming at V came to 4 bases and at J to 4 bases, leaving 7 bases not matched to a gene. Here the CDR3 reads CASSYRTSGRYEQYF. The CDR3 DNA follows: TGTGCCAGCAGCTATCGGACTAGCGGCCGATACGAGCAGTACTTC.

The gene calls are TRBV5-6 and TRBJ1-1; 9 bases align to TRBD1. The CDR3 consists of 19 residues. The V segment lost 7 bases and the J segment 0 bases; nucleotides outside the gene matches: 19. Germline loops: CDR1 SGHDT, CDR2 YYEEEE. In DNA form, the CDR3 reads TGTGCCAGCCTGACCTGGGGGACAGGGCTCCCCCCTATGAACACTGAAGCTTTCTTT. Translation gives CASLTWGTGLPPMNTEAFF.

This chain joins TRBV7-8 and TRBJ1-5; D call uncertain. Germline V gives CDR1 SGHVS, CDR2 FQNEAQ. CDR3 size: 12 residues. The V gene lost 5 bases and the J gene lost 6 bases, with 8 bases spanning the gap. This CDR3 reads CASSPPSQPQHF. The CDR3 DNA is TGTGCCAGCAGCCCCCCGAGTCAGCCCCAGCATTTT.

This chain links TRBV4-3 with TRBJ1-5; D perhaps matches TRBD1 (5 bases). CDR1 is LGHNA and CDR2 is YSLEER in the germline V gene. V lost 4 bases, J lost 0 bases, and 16 bases lay in between. The CDR3 consists of 17 residues. As DNA, the CDR3 is TGCGCCAGCAGCCCAGGATGGGGGGAGTATAGCAATCAGCCCCAGCATTTT. As protein: CASSPGWGEYSNQPQHF.

CDR3 amino acids: CASSLRSGGGTDTQYF. The CDR3 DNA reads as TGTGCCAGCAGCTTAAGGTCCGGCGGGGGCACAGATACGCAGTATTTT. The gene calls are TRBV7-3 and TRBJ2-3, with a possible D match to TRBD2 (6 bases). The germline gives CDR1 SGHTA, CDR2 FQGTGA. Trimming removed 1 base from V and 1 base from J, with 12 bases in between. CDR3 length equals 16 residues.

The chain recombines TRBV7-2 with TRBJ2-2; weak D call: TRBD2 (6 bases). V lost 4 bases and J lost 8, with 14 bases in between. Germline V lookup: CDR1 SGHTA, CDR2 FQGNSA. There are 14 residues in the CDR3. CDR3 nucleotides: TGTGCCAGCAGCTCCTCTCCGGGGGTTGGGGAGCTGTTTTTT. Encoded protein: CASSSSPGVGELFF.

This chain uses TRBV29-1 with TRBJ1-4; D is uncertain. Germline values: CDR1 SQVTM, CDR2 ANQGSEA. The V end lost 7 bases, the J end lost 3 bases, and 9 bases lay between the germline ends. This CDR3 is 12 amino acids long. CDR3 coding DNA: TGCAGCGCCGGGGAGCCTAATGAAAAACTGTTTTTT. Translating it yields CSAGEPNEKLFF.

This clone has just one count. The chain employs TRBV5-6 and TRBJ1-5; the D gene is possibly TRBD1 (5 bases). Trimming took off 7 bases at V and 1 base at J, with 21 bases between the two ends. CDR1 is SGHDT, CDR2 YYEEEE, per germline. This CDR3 is built from 17 residues. The CDR3 region is CASHLWGPGSSNQPQHF. CDR3 sequence (DNA): TGTGCCAGCCACTTGTGGGGTCCAGGGTCGAGCAATCAGCCCCAGCATTTT. The whole variable domain, remainder taken from reference TRBV5-6 and TRBJ1-5, is DAGVTQSPTHLIKTRGQQVTLRCSPKSGHDTVSWYQQALGQGPQFIFQYYEEEERQRGNFPDRFSGHQFPNYSSELNVNALLLGDSALYLCASHLWGPGSSNQPQHFGDGTRLSIL.

The genes are TRBV7-9 and TRBJ2-5, with D perhaps matching TRBD1 (5 bases). V lost 2 bases to trimming and J lost 5 bases, with 9 bases between them. Germline CDR1 and CDR2: SEHNR and FQNEAQ (reference sequence). This CDR3 is 13 amino acids long. The CDR3 DNA reads as TGTGCCAGCAGCTTACAGGGAAGGGAGACCCAGTACTTC. Translation: CASSLQGRETQYF.

The V and J genes are TRBV19 and TRBJ1-1, with D perhaps matching TRBD1 (6 bases). The V end lost 4 bases, the J end lost 0 bases, and 15 bases lay between the germline ends. There are 16 residues in the CDR3. The germline gives CDR1 LNHDA, CDR2 SQIVND (reference sequence). The CDR3 protein is CASSTIQGRVNTEAFF. For the CDR3, the DNA is TGTGCCAGTAGTACCATACAGGGACGGGTGAACACTGAAGCTTTCTTT.

The CDR3 DNA reads TGTGCCAGCAGCTTAATGGCTGCGGTTAATGAAAAACTGTTTTTT. It yields the protein CASSLMAAVNEKLFF. The rearrangement uses TRBV7-8 and TRBJ1-4; D is uncertain. Germline-derived CDR1 and CDR2 are SGHVS and FQNEAQ. V dropped 2 bases and J dropped 4 bases, with 11 bases sitting between them. The CDR3 covers 15 residues. Full variable domain (remainder filled in from reference TRBV7-8 and TRBJ1-4): GAGVSQSPRYKVAKRGQDVALRCDPISGHVSLFWYQQALGQGPEFLTYFQNEAQLDKSGLPSDRFFAERPEGSVSTLKIQRTQQEDSAVYLCASSLMAAVNEKLFFGSGTQLSVL.

The chain couples TRBV30 to TRBJ1-2; 9 bases are a match to TRBD1. Germline-derived CDR1 and CDR2 are GTSNPN and SVGIG (reference sequence). Trimming removed 1 base from V and 7 bases from J; junction bases left unmatched: 7. The CDR3 contains 14 residues. The CDR3: CAWSAGQGIGGYTF. The CDR3 bases are TGTGCCTGGAGTGCAGGACAGGGGATAGGTGGCTACACCTTC.

This chain connects TRBV7-2 to TRBJ2-3; D not resolved. CDR3 length: 13 residues. Trimming shortened V by 5 bases and J by 4 bases, and 10 bases separated the two germline ends. CDR1 and CDR2 from the germline V gene are SGHTA and FQGNSA. The CDR3 nucleotides are TGTGCCAGCAGCATAATTTCCTCAGATACGCAGTATTTT. Its protein product is CASSIISSDTQYF.

This chain joins TRBV7-7 and TRBJ2-2, with a weak D call TRBD2 (7 bases). The CDR3 has 17 amino acids. Trimming removed 5 bases from V and 2 bases from J, with 18 bases in between. Germline lookup yields CDR1 SSHAT and CDR2 FNYEAQ (reference sequence). The CDR3 DNA is TGTGCCAGCAGCAAGGGGGGGACCCCCCTCAACACCGGGGAGCTGTTTTTT. Encoded protein: CASSKGGTPLNTGELFF. The entire variable domain, with the rest obtained from reference TRBV7-7 and TRBJ2-2, is as follows: GAGVSQSPRYKVTKRGQDVTLRCDPISSHATLYWYQQALGQGPEFLTYFNYEAQPDKSGLPSDRFSAERPEGSISTLTIQRTEQRDSAMYRCASSKGGTPLNTGELFFGEGSRLTVL.

The chain employs TRBV29-1 and TRBJ2-7; D perhaps matches TRBD2 (5 bases). CDR3 length: 11 residues. V gave up 4 bases and J gave up 5 bases, with 9 bases separating them. Germline CDR1 is SQVTM and CDR2 is ANQGSEA. Here the CDR3 reads CSVGERNEQYF. CDR3 sequence (DNA): TGCAGCGTTGGGGAGCGGAACGAGCAGTACTTC.

On this clone itself: An end of the junction does not agree with germline; a read error may underlie this. The chain employs TRBV7-7 and TRBJ2-3, with TRBD2 matching over 10 bases. Per the germline V gene, CDR1 is SSHAT and CDR2 is FNYEAQ (reference sequence). This CDR3 contains 16 residues. In nucleotides, the CDR3 is TGTGCTAGCAGCTTAGGTCTAGCGGGGGTTACAGATACGCAGTATTTT. Its protein product is CASSLGLAGVTDTQYF. Looking up the rest from reference TRBV7-7 and TRBJ2-3 gives the full variable domain: GAGVSQSPRYKVTKRGQDVTLRCDPISSHATLYWYQQALGQGPEFLTYFNYEAQPDKSGLPSDRFSAERPEGSISTLTIQRTEQRDSAMYRCASSLGLAGVTDTQYFGPGTRLTVL.

The rearrangement uses TRBV13 and TRBJ2-3; 10 bases match TRBD2. Germline V gene lookup returns CDR1 PRHDT and CDR2 FYEKMQ (reference sequence). This CDR3 has 14 amino acids. V was pared by 7 bases and J by 3 bases, with 4 bases of the junction left unmatched. The CDR3 loop is CASTGLAETDTQYF. CDR3 DNA sequence: TGTGCCAGCACCGGACTAGCGGAGACAGATACGCAGTATTTT.